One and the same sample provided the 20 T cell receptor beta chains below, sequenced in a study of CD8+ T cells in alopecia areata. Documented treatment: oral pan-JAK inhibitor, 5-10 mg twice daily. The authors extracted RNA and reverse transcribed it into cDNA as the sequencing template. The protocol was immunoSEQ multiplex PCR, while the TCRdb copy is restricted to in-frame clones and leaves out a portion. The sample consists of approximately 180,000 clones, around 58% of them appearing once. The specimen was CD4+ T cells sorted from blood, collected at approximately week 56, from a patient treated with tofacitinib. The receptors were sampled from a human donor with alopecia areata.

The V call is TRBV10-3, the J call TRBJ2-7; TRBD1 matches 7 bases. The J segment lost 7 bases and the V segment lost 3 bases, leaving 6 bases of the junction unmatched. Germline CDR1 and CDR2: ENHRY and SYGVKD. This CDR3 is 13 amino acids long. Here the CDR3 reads CAISDDEGAEQYF. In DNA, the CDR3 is TGTGCCATCAGTGATGATGAGGGGGCAGAGCAGTACTTC.

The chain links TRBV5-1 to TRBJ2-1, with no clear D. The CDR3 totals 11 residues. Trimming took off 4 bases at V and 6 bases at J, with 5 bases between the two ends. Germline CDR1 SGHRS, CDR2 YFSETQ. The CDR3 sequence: CASSQSNEQFF. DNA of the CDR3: TGCGCCAGCAGCCAAAGCAATGAGCAGTTCTTC.

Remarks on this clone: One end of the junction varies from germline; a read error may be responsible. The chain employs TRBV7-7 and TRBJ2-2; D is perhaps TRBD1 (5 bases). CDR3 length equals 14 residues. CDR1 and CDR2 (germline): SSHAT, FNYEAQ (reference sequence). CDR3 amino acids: CASREISNTGELFF. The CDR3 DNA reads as TGTGCTAGCAGGGAAATATCGAACACCGGGGAGCTGTTTTTT.

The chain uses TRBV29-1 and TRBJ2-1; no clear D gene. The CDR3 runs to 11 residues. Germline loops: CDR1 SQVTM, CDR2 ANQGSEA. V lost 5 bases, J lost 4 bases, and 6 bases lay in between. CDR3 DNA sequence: TGCAGCGTTTATGTATACAATGAGCAGTTCTTC. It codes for CSVYVYNEQFF.

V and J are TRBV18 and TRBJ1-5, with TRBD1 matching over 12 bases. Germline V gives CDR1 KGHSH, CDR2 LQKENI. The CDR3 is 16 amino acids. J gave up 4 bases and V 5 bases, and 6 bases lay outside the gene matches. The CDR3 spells CASSTGTGGLNQPQHF. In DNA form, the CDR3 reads TGTGCCAGCTCAACAGGGACAGGGGGCTTAAATCAGCCCCAGCATTTT.

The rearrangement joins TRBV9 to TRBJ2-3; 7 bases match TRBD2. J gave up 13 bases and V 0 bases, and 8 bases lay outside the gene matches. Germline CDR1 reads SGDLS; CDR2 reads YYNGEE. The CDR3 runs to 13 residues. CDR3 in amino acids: CASSVGGRVQKYF. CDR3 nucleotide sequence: TGTGCCAGCAGCGTAGGAGGGAGGGTTCAAAAGTATTTT. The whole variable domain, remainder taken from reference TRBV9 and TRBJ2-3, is DSGVTQTPKHLITATGQRVTLRCSPRSGDLSVYWYQQSLDQGLQFLIQYYNGEERAKGNILERFSAQQFPDLHSELNLSSLELGDSALYFCASSVGGRVQKYFGPGTRLTVL.

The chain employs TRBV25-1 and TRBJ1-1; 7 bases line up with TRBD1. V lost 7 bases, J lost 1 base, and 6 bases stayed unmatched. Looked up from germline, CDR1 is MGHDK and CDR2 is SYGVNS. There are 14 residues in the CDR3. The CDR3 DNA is TGTGCCAGCACTGGACAGGCCGCGAACACTGAAGCTTTCTTT. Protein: CASTGQAANTEAFF.

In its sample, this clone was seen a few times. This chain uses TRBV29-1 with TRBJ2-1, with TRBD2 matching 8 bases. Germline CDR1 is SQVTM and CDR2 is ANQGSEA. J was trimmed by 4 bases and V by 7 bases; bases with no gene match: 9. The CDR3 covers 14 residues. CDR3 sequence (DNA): TGCAGCGCACCCGGGACTAGAAGGTACAATGAGCAGTTCTTC. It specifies CSAPGTRRYNEQFF.

Written as DNA, the CDR3 is TGCAGCGAGGTACAGGGGAACTATGGCTACACCTTC. Translation: CSEVQGNYGYTF. The chain employs TRBV29-1 and TRBJ1-2; TRBD1 matches at 7 bases. The CDR3 contains 12 residues. V lost 7 bases, J lost 2 bases, and 4 bases stayed unmatched. Germline CDR1 reads SQVTM; CDR2 reads ANQGSEA.

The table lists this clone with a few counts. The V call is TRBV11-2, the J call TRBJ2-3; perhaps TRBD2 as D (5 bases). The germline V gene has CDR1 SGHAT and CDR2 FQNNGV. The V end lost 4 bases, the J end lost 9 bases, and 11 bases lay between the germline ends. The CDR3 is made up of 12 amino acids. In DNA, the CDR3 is TGTGCCAGCAGCTCGGTACTAGTAACGCAGTATTTT. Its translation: CASSSVLVTQYF.

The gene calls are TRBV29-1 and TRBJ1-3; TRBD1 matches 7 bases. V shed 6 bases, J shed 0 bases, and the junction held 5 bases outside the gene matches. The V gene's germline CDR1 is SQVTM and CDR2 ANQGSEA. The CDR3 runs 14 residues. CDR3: CSVTGTVSGNTIYF. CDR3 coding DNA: TGCAGCGTAACCGGGACAGTCTCTGGAAACACCATATATTTT.

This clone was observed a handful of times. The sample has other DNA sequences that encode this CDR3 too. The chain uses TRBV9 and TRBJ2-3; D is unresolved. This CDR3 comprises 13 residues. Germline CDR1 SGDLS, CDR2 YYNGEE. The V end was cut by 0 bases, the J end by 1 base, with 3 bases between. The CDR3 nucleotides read TGTGCCAGCAGCGTAGGTGGCACAGATACGCAGTATTTT. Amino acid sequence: CASSVGGTDTQYF. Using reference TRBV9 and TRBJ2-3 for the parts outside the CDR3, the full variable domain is DSGVTQTPKHLITATGQRVTLRCSPRSGDLSVYWYQQSLDQGLQFLIQYYNGEERAKGNILERFSAQQFPDLHSELNLSSLELGDSALYFCASSVGGTDTQYFGPGTRLTVL.

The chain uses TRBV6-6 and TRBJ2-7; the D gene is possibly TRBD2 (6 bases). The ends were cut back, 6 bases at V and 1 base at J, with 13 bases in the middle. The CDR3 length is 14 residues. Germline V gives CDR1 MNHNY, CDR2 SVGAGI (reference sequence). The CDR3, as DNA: TGTGCCAGCAGGAAGGCAGGGAGGTCCTACGAGCAGTACTTC. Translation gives CASRKAGRSYEQYF.

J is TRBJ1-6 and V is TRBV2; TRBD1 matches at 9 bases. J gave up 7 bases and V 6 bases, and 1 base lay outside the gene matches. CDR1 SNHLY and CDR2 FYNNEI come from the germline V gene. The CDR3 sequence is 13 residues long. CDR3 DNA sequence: TGTGCCAGCAGGGGACAGGGCAATTCACCCCTCCACTTT. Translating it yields CASRGQGNSPLHF.

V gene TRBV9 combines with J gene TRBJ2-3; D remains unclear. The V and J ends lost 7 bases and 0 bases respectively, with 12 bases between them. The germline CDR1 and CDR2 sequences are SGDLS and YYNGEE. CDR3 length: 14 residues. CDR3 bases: TGTGCCAGCGGCCCGGGCGGTAGCACAGATACGCAGTATTTT. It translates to CASGPGGSTDTQYF. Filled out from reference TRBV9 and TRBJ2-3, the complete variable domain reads DSGVTQTPKHLITATGQRVTLRCSPRSGDLSVYWYQQSLDQGLQFLIQYYNGEERAKGNILERFSAQQFPDLHSELNLSSLELGDSALYFCASGPGGSTDTQYFGPGTRLTVL.

Here the CDR3 reads CSVEPTWNYGYTF. The CDR3 DNA follows: TGCAGCGTTGAACCGACTTGGAACTATGGCTACACCTTC. This rearrangement joins TRBV29-1 to TRBJ1-2, with D unclear. CDR1 is SQVTM, CDR2 ANQGSEA, per germline. The CDR3 is 13 amino acids. The ends were cut back, 2 bases at V and 2 bases at J, with 9 bases in the middle.

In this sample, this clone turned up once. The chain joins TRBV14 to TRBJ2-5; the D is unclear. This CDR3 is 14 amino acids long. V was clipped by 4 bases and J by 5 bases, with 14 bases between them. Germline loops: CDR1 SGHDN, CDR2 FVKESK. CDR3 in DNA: TGTGCCAGCAGCCTACGGCCCGCATCCGAGACCCAGTACTTC. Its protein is CASSLRPASETQYF.

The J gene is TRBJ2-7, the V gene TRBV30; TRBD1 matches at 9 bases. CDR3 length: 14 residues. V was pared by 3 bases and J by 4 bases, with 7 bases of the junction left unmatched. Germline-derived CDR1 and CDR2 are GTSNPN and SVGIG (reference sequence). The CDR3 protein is CAWRTGTGRYEQYF. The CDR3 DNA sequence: TGTGCCTGGAGAACCGGGACAGGGCGTTACGAGCAGTACTTC.

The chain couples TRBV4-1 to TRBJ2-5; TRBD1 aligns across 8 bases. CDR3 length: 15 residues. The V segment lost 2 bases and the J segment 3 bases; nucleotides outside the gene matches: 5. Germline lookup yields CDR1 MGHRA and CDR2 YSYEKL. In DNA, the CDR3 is TGCGCCAGCAGCCAAACGACAGGGGTGGAAGAGACCCAGTACTTC. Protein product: CASSQTTGVEETQYF.

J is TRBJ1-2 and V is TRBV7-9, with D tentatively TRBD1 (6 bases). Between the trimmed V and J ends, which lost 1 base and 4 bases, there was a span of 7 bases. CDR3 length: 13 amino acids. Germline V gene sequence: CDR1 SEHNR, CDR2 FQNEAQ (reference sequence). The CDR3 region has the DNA TGTGCCAGCAGCTTAGGACAGGTCTATGGCTACACCTTC. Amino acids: CASSLGQVYGYTF.